This TCR gamma chain was recovered during a study of gamma-delta T cells after stem cell transplantation. Remarks on this clone: The junction shows a germline mismatch at one end, possibly a read error.

TCRdb re-processed the RT-PCR reads via CATT. The repertoire has about 560 gamma-chain clones, 18% of them found once; the top ten carry about 55%. Sequences were obtained from gamma-delta T cells. This TCR was recovered from a human donor. It is not recorded whose cells these are; they may come from a transplant donor.

The CDR3 bases are TGTGCATTGTGGGAGGACAACGCGGAAGAGTTGGGCAAAAAAATCAAGGTATTT. It specifies CALWEDNAEELGKKIKVF. The chain combines TRGV9 with TRGJP. TCRdb offers no J gene call, so here the DNA was matched to germline to obtain one. This CDR3 is built from 18 residues. The germline gives CDR1 GITISATS, CDR2 ISYDGTV (reference sequence).